This T cell receptor beta chain comes out of a study of blood T cells in healthy people across ages. General study points: Leaving the PBMCs unsorted stopped any conclusive comparison of naive versus antigen-experienced cells. Considered underestimates were the diversity estimates obtained from one million T cells.

This CDR3 spans 19 amino acids. The germline V gene encodes CDR1 SGHAT and CDR2 FQDESV (reference sequence). The ends were cut back, 6 bases at V and 4 bases at J, with 28 bases in the middle. Together with a sample-barcoded 5' primer, a J-beta primer mix was included in a second PCR lasting about 7 to 11 cycles. Each cDNA molecule was tagged by a template-switch adaptor with 12 random nucleotides. TCRdb re-called the 5' RACE reads through MiXCR, storing one row per CDR3 protein. The data hold around 1,900,000 distinct CDR3 sequences, with about two fifths observed a single time. Per-sample yields of isolated PBMCs were at least 7 million. The sample holds a few counts of this clonotype. The target antigen is unknown.

What was sequenced was blood. The chain carries TRBV11-1 and TRBJ2-1; weak D call: TRBD2 (6 bases). The receptor's source is a human donor in good health. CDR3 sequence: CASRGLGGSQVPSYNEQFF. The CDR3 nucleotides read TGTGCCAGCAGGGGGCTGGGGGGTTCACAGGTCCCATCATACAATGAGCAGTTCTTC.